This T cell receptor beta chain was obtained from a study of high-grade serous ovarian cancer treatment subgroups. Tumor samples were obtained before definitive surgery or chemotherapy. Sequencing was performed with immunoSEQ multiplex PCR; in TCRdb, only in-frame clones are kept and a portion is missing. This sample has a few thousand clones, with approximately 85% found just once. CDR1 and CDR2 from the germline V gene are SNHLY and FYNNEI. The CDR3 loop spans 13 amino acids. V was shortened by 0 bases and J by 6 bases, with 5 bases between the two germline ends. The chain is built from TRBV2 and TRBJ2-2, with D uncertain. The receptor was isolated from a human donor with high-grade serous ovarian cancer. Input material: tumor tissue. CDR3: CASSEALSGELFF. Written as DNA, the CDR3 is TGTGCCAGCAGTGAAGCGCTTTCCGGGGAGCTGTTTTTT. Full variable domain (rest looked up from reference TRBV2 and TRBJ2-2): EPEVTQTPSHQVTQMGQEVILRCVPISNHLYFYWYRQILGQKVEFLVSFYNNEISEKSEIFDDQFSVERPDGSNFTLKIRSTKLEDSAMYFCASSEALSGELFFGEGSRLTVL.